A single sample gave rise to the 19 T cell receptor beta chains below, sequenced in a study of Ad26.COV2.S vaccination and SARS-CoV-2 variants. The treatment here: over 15 received Ad26.COV2.S at low or high dose, single or two shots; roughly five received placebo; per-sample allocation not given. On day 63 after the first injection, vaccine and placebo recipients gave samples. Generated by immunoSEQ multiplex PCR, the TCRdb table keeps only in-frame clones and is missing some. The table records more than 350,000 clones, about 93% of them present only once. The source material was peripheral blood, sampled in a trial of Ad26.COV2.S vaccine versus placebo. The receptors were gathered from a person between 18 and 65 years old who received the Ad26.COV2.S COVID-19 vaccine or a placebo.

The chain carries TRBV19 and TRBJ1-3; D is possibly TRBD1 (6 bases). Germline CDR1 and CDR2: LNHDA and SQIVND (reference sequence). The CDR3 consists of 15 residues. Trimming removed 5 bases at V and 0 bases at J, with 11 bases between. The CDR3 DNA reads as TGTGCCAGTAGTTACGACAGGACCTCTGGAAACACCATATATTTT. It yields the protein CASSYDRTSGNTIYF.

The V call is TRBV7-7, the J call TRBJ2-7; 9 bases map to TRBD1. Trimming took 5 bases from V and 1 from J; bases not matched to a gene: 3. Germline V gives CDR1 SSHAT, CDR2 FNYEAQ (reference sequence). The CDR3 consists of 14 residues. CDR3 in DNA: TGTGCCAGCAGCGACGGGACAGGGTCCTACGAGCAGTACTTC. It yields the protein CASSDGTGSYEQYF.

The chain couples TRBV6-2 or TRBV6-3 to TRBJ2-7; no clear D. The ends were cut back, 3 bases at V and 0 bases at J, with 9 bases in the middle. The CDR3 consists of 14 residues. The germline V gene encodes CDR1 MNHEY and CDR2 SVGEGT. The CDR3 reads CASSYQASSYEQYF. The CDR3 nucleotides read TGTGCCAGCAGTTATCAGGCCTCCTCCTACGAGCAGTACTTC.

The chain is built from TRBV25-1 and TRBJ1-5; unclear D gene. The CDR3 covers 15 residues. Trimming left V 3 bases short and J 1 base short, with 10 bases between. Germline values: CDR1 MGHDK, CDR2 SYGVNS. The chain's CDR3 is CASSEGGLSNQPQHF. CDR3 nucleotides: TGTGCCAGCAGTGAGGGAGGACTGAGCAATCAGCCCCAGCATTTT.

V and J are TRBV30 and TRBJ1-5, with no clear D. The CDR3 sequence is 13 residues long. Looked up from germline, CDR1 is GTSNPN and CDR2 is SVGIG (reference sequence). V was trimmed by 0 bases and J by 3 bases, leaving 6 bases between them. CDR3 nucleotides: TGTGCCTGGAGTGTTGGTATCAATCAGCCCCAGCATTTT. Translating it yields CAWSVGINQPQHF.

V is TRBV11-3 and J is TRBJ2-2; a possible D gene is TRBD1 (6 bases). Germline-derived CDR1 and CDR2 are SGHNT and YENEEA. Trimming removed 1 base at V and 2 bases at J, with 11 bases between. This CDR3 has 16 residues. The CDR3 loop reads CASSLVGGINTGELFF. Here the CDR3 DNA reads TGTGCCAGCAGCTTAGTAGGGGGAATAAACACCGGGGAGCTGTTTTTT.

The rearrangement joins TRBV4-3 to TRBJ2-1; the D gene is possibly TRBD1 (6 bases). The V gene lost 4 bases and the J gene lost 3 bases, with 16 bases spanning the gap. The germline CDR1 and CDR2 sequences are LGHNA and YSLEER. The CDR3 consists of 16 residues. The CDR3 is CASSPRERGHYNEQFF. CDR3 DNA: TGCGCCAGCAGCCCGCGAGAACGGGGACACTACAATGAGCAGTTCTTC.

This chain connects TRBV4-1 to TRBJ2-1; 8 bases are shared with TRBD1. The V gene end was trimmed by 1 base and the J gene end by 10 bases; junction bases not matched to a gene: 6. Germline V gene sequence: CDR1 MGHRA, CDR2 YSYEKL. The CDR3 has 14 residues. As DNA, the CDR3 is TGCGCCAGCAGCCAAGGGACAGGGACCTTCGAGCAGTTCTTC. Translation gives CASSQGTGTFEQFF.

V and J are TRBV18 and TRBJ2-7; D tentatively fits TRBD1 or TRBD2 (5 bases each). From germline, CDR1 is KGHSH and CDR2 LQKENI. Trimming took 5 bases from V and 0 from J, leaving 14 bases between them. This CDR3 is built from 15 residues. The CDR3: CASSATGTASYEQYF. CDR3 DNA sequence: TGTGCCAGCTCAGCAACCGGGACGGCCTCCTACGAGCAGTACTTC.

The chain recombines TRBV7-9 with TRBJ2-1, with D possibly matching TRBD2 (6 bases). V gave up 3 bases and J gave up 12 bases, with 21 bases separating them. From germline, CDR1 is SEHNR and CDR2 FQNEAQ (reference sequence). The length of the CDR3 is 15 residues. Here the CDR3 reads CASSFLDMPGGGQFF. For the CDR3, the DNA is TGTGCCAGCAGCTTCCTTGACATGCCCGGGGGAGGGCAGTTCTTC.

The chain couples TRBV10-3 to TRBJ2-7, with 10 bases identical to TRBD2. CDR3 length: 14 residues. With V trimmed by 3 bases and J by 5 bases, 4 bases remained unmatched. Germline loops: CDR1 ENHRY, CDR2 SYGVKD. CDR3 nucleotides: TGTGCCATCAGTGAAAGCGGGAGGGCCAACGAGCAGTACTTC. Encoded protein: CAISESGRANEQYF.

The chain links TRBV2 to TRBJ1-1; perhaps TRBD1 as D (6 bases). Per the germline V gene, CDR1 is SNHLY and CDR2 is FYNNEI. The CDR3 has 13 residues. The germline V and J ends were trimmed by 4 bases and 1 base, with 7 bases remaining between them. The CDR3 here is CASSGQENTEAFF. Written as DNA, the CDR3 is TGTGCCAGCAGTGGACAGGAGAACACTGAAGCTTTCTTT.

This clone occurred once. The V call is TRBV4-1, the J call TRBJ2-3; D possibly corresponds to TRBD2 (6 bases). Germline lookup yields CDR1 MGHRA and CDR2 YSYEKL. V was clipped by 3 bases and J by 3 bases, with 13 bases between them. The length of the CDR3 is 15 residues. CDR3 sequence reads: CASSQERVATDTQYF. CDR3 coding DNA: TGCGCCAGCAGCCAGGAGCGGGTTGCGACAGATACGCAGTATTTT.

DNA for the CDR3: TGTGCCAGTAGTTCCGGACAGGGTAACGAGCAGTACTTC. Protein product: CASSSGQGNEQYF. This chain connects TRBV19 to TRBJ2-7; 8 bases line up with TRBD1. Germline-derived CDR1 and CDR2 are LNHDA and SQIVND (reference sequence). The length of the CDR3 is 13 residues. V was pared by 5 bases and J by 5 bases, with 5 bases of the junction left unmatched.

In this sample, this clone turned up once. The chain couples TRBV11-1 to TRBJ2-7; D not certain. The germline CDR1 and CDR2 sequences are SGHAT and FQDESV (reference sequence). The CDR3 runs 15 residues. Between the trimmed V and J ends, which lost 3 bases and 0 bases, there was a span of 12 bases. The DNA of the CDR3 is TGTGCCAGCAGCTTTTCCACGAAGAGCTCCTACGAGCAGTACTTC. This sequence encodes CASSFSTKSSYEQYF.

This chain uses TRBV7-2 with TRBJ1-3; D unresolved. Deletions cut 2 bases from V and 0 bases from J, with 11 bases between. Germline CDR1 SGHTA, CDR2 FQGNSA. This CDR3 has 16 amino acids. CDR3 DNA sequence: TGTGCCAGCAGCTTATTTCTGGAGACCTCTGGAAACACCATATATTTT. As protein: CASSLFLETSGNTIYF. The full variable domain, rest sourced from reference TRBV7-2 and TRBJ1-3, is GAGVSQSPSNKVTEKGKDVELRCDPISGHTALYWYRQSLGQGLEFLIYFQGNSAPDKSGLPSDRFSAERTGGSVSTLTIQRTQQEDSAVYLCASSLFLETSGNTIYFGEGSWLTVV.

V gene TRBV3-1 (or the pseudogene TRBV3-2) combines with J gene TRBJ2-5, with D perhaps being TRBD1 or TRBD2 (6 bases each). Germline V gene data show CDR1 as LGHDT and CDR2 as YNNKEL (reference sequence). With 1 base removed from V and 5 bases from J, the gap between germline ends came to 14 bases. The CDR3 is made up of 15 amino acids. The CDR3 is CASSQVWPGAETQYF. The CDR3 DNA reads as TGTGCCAGCAGCCAAGTTTGGCCGGGGGCTGAGACCCAGTACTTC.

Regarding this clone: The same CDR3 is also encoded by other DNA sequences in this sample. J is TRBJ2-1 and V is TRBV6-2 or TRBV6-3; a weak D match, TRBD2 (6 bases). V was pared by 2 bases and J by 0 bases, with 8 bases between. Germline V gene data show CDR1 as MNHEY and CDR2 as SVGEGT. The CDR3 sequence is 15 residues long. The CDR3 loop is CASSYGGSSYNEQFF. CDR3 coding DNA: TGTGCCAGCAGTTACGGGGGGAGCTCCTACAATGAGCAGTTCTTC.

The chain joins TRBV4-3 to TRBJ2-1; 7 bases fit TRBD1. Per germline, CDR1 LGHNA and CDR2 YSLEER. With V trimmed by 0 bases and J by 5 bases, 4 bases remained unmatched. The CDR3 covers 15 residues. The CDR3 is CASSQEGDRDNEQFF. The CDR3 nucleotides read TGCGCCAGCAGCCAAGAAGGGGACAGAGACAATGAGCAGTTCTTC.